The clone carrying this TCR beta chain was recorded at least ten times. The antigen remains unidentified. This sample stems from a study of regulatory T cells in long-lasting Graves disease. Study-level findings and limits: Newly diagnosed disease favored TRBV20-1 and TRBJ2-1 over persistent disease. With 2,500 to 3,000 shared public clonotypes, persistent patients exceeded new patients, who shared about a thousand.

Time point defined: newly diagnosed GD, antithyroid drugs for less than 3 months. RNA isolated from PBMCs was used to make the TCR library. Germline loops: CDR1 LGHDT, CDR2 YNNKEL (reference sequence). V lost 6 bases and J lost 4; bases outside the gene matches: 8. The CDR3 extends over 15 amino acids. Arm-PCR with iRepertoire HTBI primers amplified the CDR3 regions for these TCR beta libraries. TCRdb processed the multiplex PCR reads anew with MiXCR; each CDR3 protein has one entry. The sample includes about 610,000 distinct CDR3 sequences, about 15% of them seen just once. This sample also appeared in a second study, on T cells in Graves' hyperthyroidism and ophthalmopathy. That work contributes: TCR CDR3 regions were first amplified by RT-PCR with HTBI primers.

The chain combines TRBV3-1 with TRBJ2-2, with 7 bases identical to TRBD2. The source was peripheral blood mononuclear cells (PBMCs), collected at new diagnosis, from a patient treated with antithyroid drugs. The receptor comes from a man aged 18 to 30 with Graves disease. The CDR3 nucleotides read TGTGCCAGCAGGTCTAGGAGCGGGACCACCGGGGAGCTGTTTTTT. Its translation: CASRSRSGTTGELFF.